Reported below is one TCR beta chain. Its antigen is not identified. Each CDR3 protein is one row after TCRdb ran MiXCR on the 5' RACE reads. The sample records 450,000 to 650,000 distinct CDR3 sequences, roughly 14% being singletons. This entry belongs to a study of T cells after yellow fever vaccination. General study points: Though it reached lower strength, the secondary response hit its peak faster, day 5 versus 15. Within FACS-sorted repertoires, abundant clonotypes contaminating from the bulk population could be present.

Germline CDR1 reads SEHNR; CDR2 reads FQNEAQ (reference sequence). The CDR3 is 12 amino acids. V lost 5 bases and J lost 5, with 9 bases in between. Material: PBMCs, obtained on the day of the yellow fever booster vaccination. This receptor was identified in a young man who received the YFV17D yellow fever vaccine. The rearrangement uses TRBV7-9 and TRBJ1-2; D remains ambiguous. In DNA, the CDR3 is TGTGCCAGCAGCCCCGGAGCGTATGGCTACACCTTC. Amino acids: CASSPGAYGYTF.